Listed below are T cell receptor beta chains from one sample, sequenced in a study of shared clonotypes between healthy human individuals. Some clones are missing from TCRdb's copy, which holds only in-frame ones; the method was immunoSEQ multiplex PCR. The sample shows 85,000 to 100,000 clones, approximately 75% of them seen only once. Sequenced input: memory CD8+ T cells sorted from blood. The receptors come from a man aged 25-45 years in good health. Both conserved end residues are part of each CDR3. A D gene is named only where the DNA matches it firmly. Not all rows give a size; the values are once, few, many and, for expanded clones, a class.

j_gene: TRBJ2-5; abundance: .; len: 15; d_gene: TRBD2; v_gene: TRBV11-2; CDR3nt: TGTGCCAGCAGCTTATTAGCGGGCGGGGAGCGGATCCAGTACTTC; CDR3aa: CASSLLAGGERIQYF
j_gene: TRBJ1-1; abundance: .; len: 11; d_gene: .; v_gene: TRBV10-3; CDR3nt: TGTGCCATCAGGGGGAACACTGAAGCTTTCTTT; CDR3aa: CAIRGNTEAFF
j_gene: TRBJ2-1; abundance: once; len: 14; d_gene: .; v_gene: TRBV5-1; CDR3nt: TGCGCCAGCAGCTTGAACCGGTGGAACAATGAGCAGTTCTTC; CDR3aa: CASSLNRWNNEQFF
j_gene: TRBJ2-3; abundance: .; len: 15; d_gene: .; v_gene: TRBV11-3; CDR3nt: TGTGCCAGCAGCTTAGTCGGCAGGGTTGGAGATACGCAGTATTTT; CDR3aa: CASSLVGRVGDTQYF
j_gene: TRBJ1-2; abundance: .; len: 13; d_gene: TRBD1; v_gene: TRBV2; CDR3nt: TGTGCCAGCAGTGAACAGGGGGCAAACGGCTACACCTTC; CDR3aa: CASSEQGANGYTF
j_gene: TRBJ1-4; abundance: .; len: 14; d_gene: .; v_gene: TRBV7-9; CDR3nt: TGTGCCAGCAGCTTAATGTTACGGGATGAAAAACTGTTTTTT; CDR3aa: CASSLMLRDEKLFF
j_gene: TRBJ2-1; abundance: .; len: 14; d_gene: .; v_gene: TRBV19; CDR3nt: TGTGCCAGTAGTACGGGACCGGGTCGGAATGAGCAGTTCTTC; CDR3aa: CASSTGPGRNEQFF
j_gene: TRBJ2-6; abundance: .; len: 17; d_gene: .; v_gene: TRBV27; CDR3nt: TGTGCCAGCAGTTTATCGTGGGGGAACTCTGGGGCCAACGTCCTGACTTTC; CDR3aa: CASSLSWGNSGANVLTF
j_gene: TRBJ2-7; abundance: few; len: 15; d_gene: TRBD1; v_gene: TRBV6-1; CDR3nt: TGTGCCAGCAGTGAAGACGGGACAGGCCCCTACGAGCAGTACTTC; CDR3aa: CASSEDGTGPYEQYF
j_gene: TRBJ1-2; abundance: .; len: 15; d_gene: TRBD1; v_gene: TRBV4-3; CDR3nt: TGCGCCAGCAGCCAAGATCGGGGACAGGACTATGGCTACACCTTC; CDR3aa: CASSQDRGQDYGYTF
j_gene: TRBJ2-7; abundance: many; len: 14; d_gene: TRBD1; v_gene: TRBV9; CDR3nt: TGTGCCAGCAGCGTCGGACAGGGGACCTACGAGCAGTACTTC; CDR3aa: CASSVGQGTYEQYF
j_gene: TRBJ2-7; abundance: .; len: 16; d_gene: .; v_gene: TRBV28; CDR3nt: TGTGCCAGCAGTTTTGGTGTGGGAGGGACACTTTACGAGCAGTACTTC; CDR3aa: CASSFGVGGTLYEQYF
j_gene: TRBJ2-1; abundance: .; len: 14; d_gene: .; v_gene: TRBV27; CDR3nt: TGTGCCAGCAGTTTACGCCCGTACGAGAGGTTTCCAATCTTC; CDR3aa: CASSLRPYERFPIF
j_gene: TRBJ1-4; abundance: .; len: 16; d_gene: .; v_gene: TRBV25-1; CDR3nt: TGTGCCAGCAGTGACAATACAGGACAGCTTAGTGAAAAACTGTTTTTT; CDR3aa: CASSDNTGQLSEKLFF
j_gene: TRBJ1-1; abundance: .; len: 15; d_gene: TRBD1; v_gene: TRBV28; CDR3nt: TGTGCCAGCAGTTTGGGACAGCTCATGAACACTGAAGCTTTCTTT; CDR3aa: CASSLGQLMNTEAFF
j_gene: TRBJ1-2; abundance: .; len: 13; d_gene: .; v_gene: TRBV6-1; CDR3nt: TGTGCCAGCAGTGAAAGGAGGAACTATGGCTACACCTTC; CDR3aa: CASSERRNYGYTF
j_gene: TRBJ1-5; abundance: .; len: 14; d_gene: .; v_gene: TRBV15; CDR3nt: TGTGCCACCAGCAGGGATACTGGCAATCAGCCCCAGCATTTT; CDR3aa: CATSRDTGNQPQHF
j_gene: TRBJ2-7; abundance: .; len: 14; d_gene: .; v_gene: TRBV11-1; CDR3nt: TGTGCCAGCAGCTTAGAACCGGGTTCCTACGAGCAGTACTTC; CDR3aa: CASSLEPGSYEQYF
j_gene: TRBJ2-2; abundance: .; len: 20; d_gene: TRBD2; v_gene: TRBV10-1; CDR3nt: TGCGCCAGCAGTGAGAGGGGACTAGCGGAGCAAAGGCTGGGGACCGGGGAGCTGTTTTTT; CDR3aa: CASSERGLAEQRLGTGELFF
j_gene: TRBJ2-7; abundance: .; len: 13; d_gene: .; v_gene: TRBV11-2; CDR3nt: TGTGCCAGCAGCCCCGGGTGGCCGGACGAGCAGTACTTC; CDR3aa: CASSPGWPDEQYF
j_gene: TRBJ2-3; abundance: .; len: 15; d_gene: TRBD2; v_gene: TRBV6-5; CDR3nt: TGTGCCAGCAGTTTACTAGCGGTGAGCACAGATACGCAGTATTTT; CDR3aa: CASSLLAVSTDTQYF
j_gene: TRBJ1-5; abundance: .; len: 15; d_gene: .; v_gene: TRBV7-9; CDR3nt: TGTGCCAGCAGCTTATCGACCGATAGCAATCAGCCCCAGCATTTT; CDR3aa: CASSLSTDSNQPQHF
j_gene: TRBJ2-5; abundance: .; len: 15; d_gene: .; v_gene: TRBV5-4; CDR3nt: TGTGCCAGCAGCCGTGATCAGACAGCGCAAGAGACCCAGTACTTC; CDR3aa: CASSRDQTAQETQYF
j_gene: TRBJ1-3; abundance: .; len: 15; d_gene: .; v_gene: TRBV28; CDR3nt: TGTGCCAGCAGTTTACTTACAGGCTCTGGAAACACCATATATTTT; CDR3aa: CASSLLTGSGNTIYF
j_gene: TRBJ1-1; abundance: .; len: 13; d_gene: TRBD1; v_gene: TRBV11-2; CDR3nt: TGTGCCAGCAGCCGCGACAGGGGAACTGAAGCTTTCTTT; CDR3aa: CASSRDRGTEAFF
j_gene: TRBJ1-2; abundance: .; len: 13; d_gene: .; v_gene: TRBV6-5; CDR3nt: TGTGCCAGCAGGAAGCAGGGGAAACTTGGCTACACCTTC; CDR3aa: CASRKQGKLGYTF
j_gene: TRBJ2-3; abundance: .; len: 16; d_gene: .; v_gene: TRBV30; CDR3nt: TGTGCCTGGAGTGTAGGCGCATCCACTAGCACAGATACGCAGTATTTT; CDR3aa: CAWSVGASTSTDTQYF
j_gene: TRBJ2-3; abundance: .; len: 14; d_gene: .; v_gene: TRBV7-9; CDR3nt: TGTGCCAGCAACCAGGCGACGAGCACAGATACGCAGTATTTT; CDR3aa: CASNQATSTDTQYF
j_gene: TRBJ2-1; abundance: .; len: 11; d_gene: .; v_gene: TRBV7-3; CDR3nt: TGTGCCAGCGCTCAGGGCGATGAGCAGTTCTTC; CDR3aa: CASAQGDEQFF
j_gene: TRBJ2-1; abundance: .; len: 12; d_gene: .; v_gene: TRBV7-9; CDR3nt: TGTGCCAGCAGCTTTCCGGTGGCTGAGCAGTTCTTC; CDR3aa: CASSFPVAEQFF
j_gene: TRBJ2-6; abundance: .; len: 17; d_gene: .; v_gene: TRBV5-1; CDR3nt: TGCGCCAGCAGCTTGGGGGCAGGTATCTCTGGGGCCAACGTCCTGACTTTC; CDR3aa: CASSLGAGISGANVLTF
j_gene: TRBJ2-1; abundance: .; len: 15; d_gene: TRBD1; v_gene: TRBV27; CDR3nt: TGTGCCAGCAGGGGACAGGTTTTTTCCTACAATGAGCAGTTCTTC; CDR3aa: CASRGQVFSYNEQFF
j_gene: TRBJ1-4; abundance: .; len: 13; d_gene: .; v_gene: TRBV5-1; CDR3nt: TGCGCCAGCAGCTGGCAGACAGGAGAAAAACTGTTTTTT; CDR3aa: CASSWQTGEKLFF
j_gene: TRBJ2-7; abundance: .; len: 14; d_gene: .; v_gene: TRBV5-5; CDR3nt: TGTGCCAGCAGCGACCCGGGACAAGCCTACGAGCAGTACTTC; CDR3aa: CASSDPGQAYEQYF
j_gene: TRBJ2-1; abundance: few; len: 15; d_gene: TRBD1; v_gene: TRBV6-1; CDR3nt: TGTGCCAGCAGTGTCACCGGGACAGGGGCCGATGAGCAGTTCTTC; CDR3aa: CASSVTGTGADEQFF